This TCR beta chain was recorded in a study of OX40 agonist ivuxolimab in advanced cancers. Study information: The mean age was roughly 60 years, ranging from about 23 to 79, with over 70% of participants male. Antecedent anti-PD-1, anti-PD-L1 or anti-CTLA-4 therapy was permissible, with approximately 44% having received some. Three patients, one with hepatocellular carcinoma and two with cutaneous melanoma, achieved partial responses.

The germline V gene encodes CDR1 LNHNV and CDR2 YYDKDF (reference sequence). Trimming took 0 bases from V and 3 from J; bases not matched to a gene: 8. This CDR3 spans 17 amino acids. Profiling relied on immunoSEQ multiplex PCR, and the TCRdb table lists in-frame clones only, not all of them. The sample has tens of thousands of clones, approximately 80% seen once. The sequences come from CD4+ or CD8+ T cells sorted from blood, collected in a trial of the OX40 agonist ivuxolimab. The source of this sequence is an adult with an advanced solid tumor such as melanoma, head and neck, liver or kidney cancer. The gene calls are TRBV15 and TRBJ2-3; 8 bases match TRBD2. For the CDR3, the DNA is TGTGCCACCAGCAGAGATCCCCGGGGGGGGCGGACAGATACGCAGTATTTT. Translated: CATSRDPRGGRTDTQYF.